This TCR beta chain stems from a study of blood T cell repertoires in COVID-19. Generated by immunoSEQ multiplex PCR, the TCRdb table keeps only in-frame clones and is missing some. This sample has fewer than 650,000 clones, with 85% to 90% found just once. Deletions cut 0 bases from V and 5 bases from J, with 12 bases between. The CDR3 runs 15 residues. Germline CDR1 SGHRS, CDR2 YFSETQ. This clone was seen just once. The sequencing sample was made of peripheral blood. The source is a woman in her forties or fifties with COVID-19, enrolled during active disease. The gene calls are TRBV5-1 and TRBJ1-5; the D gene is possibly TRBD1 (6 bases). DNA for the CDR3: TGCGCCAGCAGCTTGGACGGTCAGGGGTATCAGCCCCAGCATTTT. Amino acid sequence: CASSLDGQGYQPQHF.